This T cell receptor (beta chain) was obtained from a study of regulatory T cells in long-lasting Graves disease (dated by TCRdb to the early 2020s). Study-level background: To count as having persistent Graves' disease, a patient had to have received antithyroid drug treatment for over 5 years with TSH receptor autoantibodies remaining persistently positive. The study was conducted in China and was registered as a clinical trial. In the clinical cohort, patients with persistent Graves' disease had used antithyroid drugs for an average of about 9.3 years. Persistent Graves' disease patients were compared with newly diagnosed Graves' disease patients by peripheral blood TCR sequencing and RNA sequencing. A total of approximately 35 samples underwent TCR sequencing: about 13 from persistent and approximately 20 from newly diagnosed Graves' disease patients. Study-wide findings and limitations: A larger number of public clonotypes was shared among persistent patients (under 3,000) than among newly diagnosed patients (roughly 930). Persistent disease showed preferential use of TRBV28, TRBJ1-2 and TRBJ2-5, whereas newly diagnosed disease favored TRBV20-1 and TRBJ2-1. Persistent Graves' disease patients showed lower TCR Shannon entropy and fewer highly expanded clones than newly diagnosed patients, suggesting clonal expansion. The study examined only peripheral blood because the primary lesion, thyroid tissue, could not be accessed. Only the TCR beta chain was sequenced and analyzed. The authors acknowledged the small sample size as a limitation that may reduce accuracy.

Many counts were recorded for this clonotype. Its cognate antigen has yet to be identified. The record has no base qualities; no much larger clone is one base away. Libraries came from multiplex PCR. For sequencing, an Illumina HiSeq 4000 was employed. CDR3 regions were amplified by Arm-PCR with iRepertoire HTBI primers to construct TCR beta libraries. Before sequencing, the PCR products went through gel purification. The authors' pipeline ran thus. Gene usage analysis of CDR3 amino acid clonotypes relied on the 55 to 80 TRBV and about 15 TRBJ segments identified across samples. Filtered high-quality paired reads were merged into contigs using COPE and FqMerger. Contigs were aligned with BLAST to IMGT TRBV, TRBD and TRBJ reference genes, and CDR3 was defined per IMGT. Any clonotype with a frequency above 0.1% was classified as a highly expanded clone. Repertoire diversity was measured by Shannon entropy, and V-J evenness by the Gini coefficient. A clonotype found in more than one individual was treated as public. TCRdb handled the public reads itself, with Q25 trimming in fastp and clone calling in MiXCR, and kept productive beta chains. Each CDR3 protein gets just one entry, which takes the most common genes and DNA from the rows behind it. The V and J calls come from TCRdb's annotation, not from the publication. Present in this sample are about 290,000 distinct CDR3 sequences, 22% of which were seen just once. The ten largest make up approximately 53% of the sample.

Deletion took 4 bases off V and 0 bases off J, with a span of 9 bases between the germline ends. The CDR3 has 15 amino acids, counting the end cysteine and phenylalanine. CDR3 DNA only is kept here, 45 bases in frame from base 1. CDR1 is given as MDHEN and CDR2 as SYDVKM, both from the germline V gene. Sample time point, as interpreted from the label and publication: persistent/refractory GD, antithyroid drugs over 5 years with positive TRAb. For both TCR sequencing and RNA sequencing, RNA was extracted from PBMCs using TRIzol. The diagnosis of Graves' disease was made according to American Thyroid Association guidelines. The patients came from an endocrinology department in Xi'an, China. From each patient, around 9.3 milliliters of peripheral blood was collected into an EDTA anticoagulant tube. Ficoll Paque Plus density gradient separation was used to isolate PBMCs, and no further T cell sorting was performed. RNA quality was checked with an Agilent 2100 Bioanalyzer and agarose gel, and concentration with a NanoDrop 2000.

This sequence originates from a female donor with Graves disease. The sample here was peripheral blood mononuclear cells (PBMCs), taken when the disease was refractory, from a patient treated with antithyroid drugs. Recombination connected TRBV28 to TRBJ2-2; the D gene is perhaps TRBD2, on 5 matching bases. The CDR3 in this case is CASSSPGTNTGELFF. The bases read TGTGCCAGCAGTTCACCCGGGACGAACACCGGGGAGCTGTTTTTT.